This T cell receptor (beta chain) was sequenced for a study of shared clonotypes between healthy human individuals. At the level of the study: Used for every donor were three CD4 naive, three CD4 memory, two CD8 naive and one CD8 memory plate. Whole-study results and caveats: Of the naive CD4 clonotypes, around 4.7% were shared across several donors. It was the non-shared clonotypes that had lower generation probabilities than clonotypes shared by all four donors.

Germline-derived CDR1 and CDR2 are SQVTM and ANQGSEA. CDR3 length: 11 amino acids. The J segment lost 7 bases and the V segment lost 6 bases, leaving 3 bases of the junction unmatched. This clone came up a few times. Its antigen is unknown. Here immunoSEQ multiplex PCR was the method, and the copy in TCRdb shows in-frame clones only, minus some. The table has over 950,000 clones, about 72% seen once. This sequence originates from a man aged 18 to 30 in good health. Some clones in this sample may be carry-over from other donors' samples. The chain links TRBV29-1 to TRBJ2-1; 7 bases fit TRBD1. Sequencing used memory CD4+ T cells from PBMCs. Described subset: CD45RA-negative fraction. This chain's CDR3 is CSVYRGNEQFF. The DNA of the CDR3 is TGCAGCGTCTACAGGGGAAATGAGCAGTTCTTC.